These 6 T cell receptor beta chains were sequenced from one sample in a study of blood T cell repertoires in COVID-19 (dated by TCRdb to the early 2020s). Library prep was done by the immunoSEQ multiplex PCR assay. Imported from immuneACCESS, the table was reduced by TCRdb to in-frame sequences with V and J called. These copies leave out some clones; in studies compared against another copy, an unresolved V gene accounts for under half, and the cause of the remainder is not known. The sample table holds roughly 200,000 clones, of which around 90% were seen once. Jointly, the top ten make up approximately 2.2% of the sample. Sequenced material: PBMCs or T cells enriched from blood (not recorded which). The receptors originated from a woman younger than 45 who had recovered from COVID-19.

This chain joins TRBV29-1 and TRBJ2-3; 11 bases match TRBD1. CDR1 is SQVTM and CDR2 is ANQGSEA in the germline V gene. Germline trimming cut 6 bases from V and 0 bases from J; bases unmatched to any gene: 8. This CDR3 is built from 16 residues. This CDR3 reads CSVGTGGLSSTDTQYF. CDR3 in DNA: TGCAGCGTGGGGACAGGGGGACTCTCTAGCACAGATACGCAGTATTTT.

J is TRBJ1-3 and V is TRBV21-1; TRBD1, as called in the table, went unchecked against the DNA. TRBV21-1 is assigned pseudogene status. The CDR3 length is 15 residues. DNA for the CDR3: TGTGCCAGCAAGGGGACAGCCTCTTCTGGAAACACCATATATTTT. Its translation: CASKGTASSGNTIYF.

The chain is built from TRBV11-3 and TRBJ2-5; D is possibly TRBD2 (5 bases). The V gene's germline CDR1 is SGHNT and CDR2 YENEEA. The CDR3 has 14 residues. Trimming took 1 base from V and 3 from J, leaving 9 bases between them. The CDR3, as DNA: TGTGCCAGCAGCTTAGGAAATAGCGAAGAGACCCAGTACTTC. The encoded protein is CASSLGNSEETQYF.

In its sample, this clone was seen a few times. The chain couples TRBV29-1 to TRBJ1-3, with no clear D. Trimming removed 7 bases from V and 3 bases from J, with 10 bases in between. Germline CDR1 is SQVTM and CDR2 is ANQGSEA. The CDR3 is made up of 12 amino acids. The CDR3 DNA sequence: TGCAGCGCGGGCGGCGGTGGAAACACCATATATTTT. Translated, it gives CSAGGGGNTIYF.

The chain has TRBV29-1 and TRBJ1-1, with TRBD1 matching over 7 bases. Germline CDR1 SQVTM, CDR2 ANQGSEA. The V segment lost 0 bases and the J segment 6 bases; nucleotides outside the gene matches: 7. CDR3 length: 14 amino acids. The CDR3 loop is CSVEETGSGAEAFF. The DNA of the CDR3 is TGCAGCGTTGAAGAGACAGGGTCTGGCGCTGAAGCTTTCTTT. Variable domain in full (rest from reference TRBV29-1 and TRBJ1-1): SAVISQKPSRDICQRGTSLTIQCQVDSQVTMMFWYRQQPGQSLTLIATANQGSEATYESGFVIDKFPISRPNLTFSTLTVSNMSPEDSSIYLCSVEETGSGAEAFFGQGTRLTVV.

The chain combines TRBV10-3 with TRBJ1-1; D call uncertain. This CDR3 has 16 residues. V lost 8 bases, J lost 1 base, and 20 bases lay in between. Germline V lookup: CDR1 ENHRY, CDR2 SYGVKD. The CDR3 sequence is CAIRKSTRVWNTEAFF. The CDR3 bases are TGTGCCATCCGGAAGAGTACGAGGGTTTGGAACACTGAAGCTTTCTTT.